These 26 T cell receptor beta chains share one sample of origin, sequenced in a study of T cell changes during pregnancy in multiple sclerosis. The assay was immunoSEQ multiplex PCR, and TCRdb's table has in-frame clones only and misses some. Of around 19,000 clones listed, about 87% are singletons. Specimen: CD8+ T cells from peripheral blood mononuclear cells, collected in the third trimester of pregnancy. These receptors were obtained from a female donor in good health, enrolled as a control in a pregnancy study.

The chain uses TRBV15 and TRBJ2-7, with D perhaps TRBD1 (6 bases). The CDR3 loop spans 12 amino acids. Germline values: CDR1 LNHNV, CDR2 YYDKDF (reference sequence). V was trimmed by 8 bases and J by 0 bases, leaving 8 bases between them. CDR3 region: CATRDTSYEQYF. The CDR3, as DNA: TGTGCCACCCGGGACACCTCCTACGAGCAGTACTTC.

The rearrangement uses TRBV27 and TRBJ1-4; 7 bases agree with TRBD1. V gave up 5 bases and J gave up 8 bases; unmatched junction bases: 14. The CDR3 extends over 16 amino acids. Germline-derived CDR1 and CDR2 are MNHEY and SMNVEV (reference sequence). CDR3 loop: CASSPLFDRDQEKLFF. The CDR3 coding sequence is TGTGCCAGCAGTCCCCTCTTCGACAGGGACCAAGAAAAACTGTTTTTT.

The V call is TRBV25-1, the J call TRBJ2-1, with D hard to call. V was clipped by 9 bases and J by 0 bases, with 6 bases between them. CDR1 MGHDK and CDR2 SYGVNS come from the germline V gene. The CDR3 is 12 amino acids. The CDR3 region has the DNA TGTGCCAGTCGACTCTCCTACAATGAGCAGTTCTTC. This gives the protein CASRLSYNEQFF.

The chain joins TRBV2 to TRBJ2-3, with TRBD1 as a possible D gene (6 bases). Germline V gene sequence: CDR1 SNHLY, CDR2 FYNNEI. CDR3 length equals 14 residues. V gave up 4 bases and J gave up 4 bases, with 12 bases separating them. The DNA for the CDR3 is TGTGCCAGCAGTGCCAGACAGGTCGCAGATACGCAGTATTTT. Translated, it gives CASSARQVADTQYF. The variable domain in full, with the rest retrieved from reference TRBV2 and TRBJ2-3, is EPEVTQTPSHQVTQMGQEVILRCVPISNHLYFYWYRQILGQKVEFLVSFYNNEISEKSEIFDDQFSVERPDGSNFTLKIRSTKLEDSAMYFCASSARQVADTQYFGPGTRLTVL.

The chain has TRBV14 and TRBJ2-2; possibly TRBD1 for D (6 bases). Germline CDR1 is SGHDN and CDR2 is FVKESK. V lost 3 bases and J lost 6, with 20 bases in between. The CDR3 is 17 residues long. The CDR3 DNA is TGTGCCAGCAGCCATCGATCGTCAGGGGCGTCCTCCGGGGAGCTGTTTTTT. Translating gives CASSHRSSGASSGELFF.

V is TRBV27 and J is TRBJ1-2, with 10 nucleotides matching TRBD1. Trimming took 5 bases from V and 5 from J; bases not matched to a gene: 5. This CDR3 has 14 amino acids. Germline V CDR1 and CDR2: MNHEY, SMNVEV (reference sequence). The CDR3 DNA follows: TGTGCCAGCAGTCCACGGACAGGGGGGTATGGCTACACCTTC. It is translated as CASSPRTGGYGYTF.

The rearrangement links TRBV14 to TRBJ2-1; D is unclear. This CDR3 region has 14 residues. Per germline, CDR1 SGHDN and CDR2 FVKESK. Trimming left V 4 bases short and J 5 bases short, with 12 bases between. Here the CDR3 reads CASSLGRYNNEQFF. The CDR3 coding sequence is TGTGCCAGCAGCCTCGGCAGGTACAACAATGAGCAGTTCTTC.

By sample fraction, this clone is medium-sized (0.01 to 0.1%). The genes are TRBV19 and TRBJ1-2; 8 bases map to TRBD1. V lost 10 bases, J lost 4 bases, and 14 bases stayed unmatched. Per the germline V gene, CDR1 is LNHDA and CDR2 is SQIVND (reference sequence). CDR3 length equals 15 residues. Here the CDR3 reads CATEGTGVDPYGYTF. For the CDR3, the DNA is TGTGCCACGGAGGGGACAGGCGTTGATCCCTATGGCTACACCTTC.

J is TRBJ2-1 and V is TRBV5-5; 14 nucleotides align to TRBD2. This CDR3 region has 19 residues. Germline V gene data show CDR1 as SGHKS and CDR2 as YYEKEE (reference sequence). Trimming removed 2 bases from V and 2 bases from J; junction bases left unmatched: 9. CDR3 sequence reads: CASSFRGLAGAWAYNEQFF. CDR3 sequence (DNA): TGTGCCAGCAGCTTCAGGGGACTAGCGGGAGCTTGGGCCTACAATGAGCAGTTCTTC.

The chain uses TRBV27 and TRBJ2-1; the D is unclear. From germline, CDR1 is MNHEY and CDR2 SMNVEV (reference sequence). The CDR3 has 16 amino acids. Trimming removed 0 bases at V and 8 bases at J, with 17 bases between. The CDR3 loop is CASSLSERPAPDEQFF. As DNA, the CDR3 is TGTGCCAGCAGTTTATCAGAGCGCCCGGCTCCCGATGAGCAGTTCTTC.

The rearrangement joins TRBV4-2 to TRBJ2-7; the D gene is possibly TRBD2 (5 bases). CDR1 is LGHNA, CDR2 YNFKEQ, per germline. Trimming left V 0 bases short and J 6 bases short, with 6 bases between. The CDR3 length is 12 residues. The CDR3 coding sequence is TGTGCCAGCAGCCAAGATGGAGGCGAGCAGTACTTC. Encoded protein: CASSQDGGEQYF.

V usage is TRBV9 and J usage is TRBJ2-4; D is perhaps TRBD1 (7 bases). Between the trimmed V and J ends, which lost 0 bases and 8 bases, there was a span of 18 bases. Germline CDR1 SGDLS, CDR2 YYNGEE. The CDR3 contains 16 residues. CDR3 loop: CASSVGGGGSGDIQYF. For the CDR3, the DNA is TGTGCCAGCAGCGTAGGAGGAGGGGGCTCAGGGGACATTCAGTACTTC. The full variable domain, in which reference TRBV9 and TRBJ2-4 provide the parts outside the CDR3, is DSGVTQTPKHLITATGQRVTLRCSPRSGDLSVYWYQQSLDQGLQFLIQYYNGEERAKGNILERFSAQQFPDLHSELNLSSLELGDSALYFCASSVGGGGSGDIQYFGAGTRLSVL.

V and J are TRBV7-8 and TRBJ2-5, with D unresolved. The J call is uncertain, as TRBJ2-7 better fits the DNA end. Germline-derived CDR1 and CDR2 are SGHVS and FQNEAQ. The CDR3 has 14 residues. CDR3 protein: CASSLAPGSYEQYF. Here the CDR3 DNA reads TGTGCCAGCAGCTTAGCCCCAGGTTCCTACGAGCAGTACTTC.

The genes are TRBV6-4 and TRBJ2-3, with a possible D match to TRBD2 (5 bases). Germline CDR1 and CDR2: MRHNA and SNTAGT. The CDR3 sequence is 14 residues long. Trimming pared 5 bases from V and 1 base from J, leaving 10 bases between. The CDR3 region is CASSLGVGTDTQYF. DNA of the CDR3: TGTGCCAGCAGTCTCGGGGTGGGCACAGATACGCAGTATTTT.

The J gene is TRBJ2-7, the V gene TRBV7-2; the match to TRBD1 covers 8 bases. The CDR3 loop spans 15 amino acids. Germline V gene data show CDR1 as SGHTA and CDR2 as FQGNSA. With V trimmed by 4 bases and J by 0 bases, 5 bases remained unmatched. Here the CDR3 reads CASSSSGGTSYEQYF. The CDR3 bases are TGTGCCAGCAGCTCTTCAGGGGGCACCTCCTACGAGCAGTACTTC.

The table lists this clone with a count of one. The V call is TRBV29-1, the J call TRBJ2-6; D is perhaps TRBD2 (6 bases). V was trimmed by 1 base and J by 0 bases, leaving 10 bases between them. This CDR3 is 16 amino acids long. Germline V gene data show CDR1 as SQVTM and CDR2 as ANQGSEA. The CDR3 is CSVEGDWSSGANVLTF. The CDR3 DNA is TGCAGCGTTGAAGGGGACTGGAGCTCTGGGGCCAACGTCCTGACTTTC.

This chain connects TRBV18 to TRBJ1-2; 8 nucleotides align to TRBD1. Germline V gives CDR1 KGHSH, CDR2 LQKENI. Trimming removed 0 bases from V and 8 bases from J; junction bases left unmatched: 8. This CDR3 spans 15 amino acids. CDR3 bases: TGTGCCAGCTCACCACCGCAGCAGGGGGCAGGAGGCTACACCTTC. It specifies CASSPPQQGAGGYTF.

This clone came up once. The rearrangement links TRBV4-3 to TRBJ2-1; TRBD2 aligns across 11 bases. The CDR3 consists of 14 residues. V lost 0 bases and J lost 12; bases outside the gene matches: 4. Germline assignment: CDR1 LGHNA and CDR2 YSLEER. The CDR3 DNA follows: TGCGCCAGCAGCCAAGAACGGACTAGCGGGTGGCAGTTCTTC. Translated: CASSQERTSGWQFF.

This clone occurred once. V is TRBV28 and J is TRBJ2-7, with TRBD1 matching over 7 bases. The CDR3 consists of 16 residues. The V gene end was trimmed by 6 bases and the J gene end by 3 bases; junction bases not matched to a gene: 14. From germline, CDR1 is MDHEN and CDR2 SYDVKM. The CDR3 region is CASSPPESRGHYEQYF. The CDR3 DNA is TGTGCCAGCAGCCCCCCAGAATCGAGGGGGCACTACGAGCAGTACTTC. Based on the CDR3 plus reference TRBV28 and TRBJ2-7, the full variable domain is DVKVTQSSRYLVKRTGEKVFLECVQDMDHENMFWYRQDPGLGLRLIYFSYDVKMKEKGDIPEGYSVSREKKERFSLILESASTNQTSMYLCASSPPESRGHYEQYFGPGTRLTVT.

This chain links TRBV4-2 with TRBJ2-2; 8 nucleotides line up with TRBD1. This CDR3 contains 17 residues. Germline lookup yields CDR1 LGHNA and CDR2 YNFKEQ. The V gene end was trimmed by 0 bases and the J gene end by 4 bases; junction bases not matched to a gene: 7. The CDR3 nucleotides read TGTGCCAGCAGCCAAGATCCCCCGGGACAGGTCACCGGGGAGCTGTTTTTT. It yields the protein CASSQDPPGQVTGELFF.

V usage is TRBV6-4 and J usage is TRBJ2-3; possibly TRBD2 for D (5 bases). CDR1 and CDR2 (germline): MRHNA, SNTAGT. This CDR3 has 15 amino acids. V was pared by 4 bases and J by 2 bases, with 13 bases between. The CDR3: CASSAQPDSTDTQYF. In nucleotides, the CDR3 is TGTGCCAGCAGTGCCCAACCGGACTCCACAGATACGCAGTATTTT.

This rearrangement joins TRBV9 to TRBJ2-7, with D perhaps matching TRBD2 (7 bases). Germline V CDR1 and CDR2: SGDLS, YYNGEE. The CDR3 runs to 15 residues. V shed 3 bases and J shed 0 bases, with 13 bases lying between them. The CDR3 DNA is TGTGCCAGCAGCGAGGGGGGGGAGAGCTCCTACGAGCAGTACTTC. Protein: CASSEGGESSYEQYF. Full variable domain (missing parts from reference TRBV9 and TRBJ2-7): DSGVTQTPKHLITATGQRVTLRCSPRSGDLSVYWYQQSLDQGLQFLIQYYNGEERAKGNILERFSAQQFPDLHSELNLSSLELGDSALYFCASSEGGESSYEQYFGPGTRLTVT.

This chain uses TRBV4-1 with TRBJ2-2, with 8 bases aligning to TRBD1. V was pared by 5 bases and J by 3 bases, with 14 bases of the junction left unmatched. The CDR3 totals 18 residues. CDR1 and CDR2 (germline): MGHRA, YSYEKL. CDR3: CASSLRTGWSLDTGELFF. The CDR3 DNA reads TGCGCCAGCAGCTTACGGACAGGGTGGTCCTTGGACACCGGGGAGCTGTTTTTT.

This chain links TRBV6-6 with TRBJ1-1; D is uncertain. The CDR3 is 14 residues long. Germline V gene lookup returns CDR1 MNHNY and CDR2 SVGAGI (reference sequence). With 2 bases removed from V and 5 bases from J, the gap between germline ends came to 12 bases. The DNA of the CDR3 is TGTGCCAGCAGTTACCCGCGAGAGGGAACTGAAGCTTTCTTT. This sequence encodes CASSYPREGTEAFF.

CDR3 nucleotides: TGCAGAGAGGCCCATCAGCCCCAGCATTTT. It specifies CREAHQPQHF. This sequence joins TRBV29-1 and TRBJ1-5; no firm D call. The CDR3 has 10 residues. Germline loops: CDR1 SQVTM, CDR2 ANQGSEA. The complete variable domain, with remaining parts taken from reference TRBV29-1 and TRBJ1-5, reads SAVISQKPSRDICQRGTSLTIQCQVDSQVTMMFWYRQQPGQSLTLIATANQGSEATYESGFVIDKFPISRPNLTFSTLTVSNMSPEDSSIYLCREAHQPQHFGDGTRLSIL.

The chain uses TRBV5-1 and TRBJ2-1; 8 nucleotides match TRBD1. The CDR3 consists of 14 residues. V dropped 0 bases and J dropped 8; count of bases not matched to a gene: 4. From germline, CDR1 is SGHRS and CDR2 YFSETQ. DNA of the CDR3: TGCGCCAGCAGCTTGGAGGGACAGGCCTATGAGCAGTTCTTC. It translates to CASSLEGQAYEQFF.